These 29 T cell receptor beta chains came from one sample sequenced in a study of cytomegalovirus exposure and HLA in healthy donors. Only in-frame clones appear in the TCRdb table, and some are missing; sequencing was by immunoSEQ multiplex PCR. The sample lists about 240,000 clones, around 87% occurring once. The material sequenced was PBMCs. These receptors originate from a man in his late teens or twenties in good health and CMV-seronegative.

The rearrangement joins TRBV4-1 to TRBJ1-2; 12 bases are a match to TRBD1. Germline CDR1 reads MGHRA; CDR2 reads YSYEKL. The CDR3 extends over 18 amino acids. V trimming: 0 bases; J trimming: 8 bases; junction bases outside the gene matches: 13. The CDR3 region is CASSQESISGQGAQGYTF. In DNA, the CDR3 is TGCGCCAGCAGCCAAGAATCTATATCGGGACAGGGGGCACAGGGCTACACCTTC.

This clone was counted a few times. This chain links TRBV5-1 with TRBJ2-5; the match to TRBD2 covers 8 bases. Germline CDR1 reads SGHRS; CDR2 reads YFSETQ. This CDR3 contains 15 residues. With 4 bases clipped from V and 5 bases from J, the junction kept 10 bases outside the gene matches. The CDR3, as DNA: TGCGCCAGCAGCCCGAACCGGGGGGGACGGGAGACCCAGTACTTC. Translating it yields CASSPNRGGRETQYF.

The chain is built from TRBV4-1 and TRBJ1-2; 11 bases align to TRBD1. The germline V gene has CDR1 MGHRA and CDR2 YSYEKL. This CDR3 is built from 17 residues. J was trimmed by 4 bases and V by 2 bases; bases with no gene match: 9. The CDR3 is CASSQPLRTGGRYGYTF. CDR3 in DNA: TGCGCCAGCAGCCAACCCCTTAGGACAGGGGGCCGCTATGGCTACACCTTC.

The chain recombines TRBV5-1 with TRBJ2-1; TRBD1 might be the D (6 bases). The CDR3 runs to 18 residues. Between the trimmed V and J ends, which lost 5 bases and 3 bases, there was a span of 24 bases. CDR1 and CDR2 from the germline V gene are SGHRS and YFSETQ. Here the CDR3 DNA reads TGCGCCAGCAGTCAGGAGCCAGGGGAAATGGTTAACTACAATGAGCAGTTCTTC. Residues: CASSQEPGEMVNYNEQFF.

The J gene is TRBJ2-7, the V gene TRBV28; D remains ambiguous. With 6 bases removed from V and 4 bases from J, the gap between germline ends came to 13 bases. Germline assignment: CDR1 MDHEN and CDR2 SYDVKM. This CDR3 has 13 residues. CDR3: CASSPHQAYEQYF. CDR3 nucleotides: TGTGCCAGCAGCCCGCATCAGGCTTACGAGCAGTACTTC.

This clone was counted once. The rearrangement joins TRBV4-3 to TRBJ1-5; 8 positions agree with TRBD1. This CDR3 has 15 amino acids. Germline CDR1 is LGHNA and CDR2 is YSLEER. Trimming cost V 0 bases and J 9 bases; bases outside gene matches: 7. The CDR3 protein is CASSQDRTGKGPQHF. Written as DNA, the CDR3 is TGCGCCAGCAGCCAAGACCGGACAGGGAAAGGGCCCCAGCATTTT.

The genes are TRBV11-2 and TRBJ2-1; the D is unclear. V was pared by 5 bases and J by 4 bases, with 3 bases between. This CDR3 has 11 residues. Germline assignment: CDR1 SGHAT and CDR2 FQNNGV. The CDR3 loop reads CASSQYNEQFF. The CDR3 DNA reads TGTGCCAGCAGCCAGTACAATGAGCAGTTCTTC. The full variable domain, completed using reference TRBV11-2 and TRBJ2-1, is EAGVAQSPRYKIIEKRQSVAFWCNPISGHATLYWYQQILGQGPKLLIQFQNNGVVDDSQLPKDRFSAERLKGVDSTLKIQPAKLEDSAVYLCASSQYNEQFFGPGTRLTVL.

This clone was seen a handful of times. V is TRBV7-2 and J is TRBJ2-5, with 9 bases that match TRBD1. J lost 5 bases, V lost 7 bases, and 11 bases had no gene match. In germline, CDR1 is SGHTA, CDR2 FQGNSA. This CDR3 has 15 residues. The CDR3 here is CASTGNTGGGETQYF. DNA of the CDR3: TGTGCCAGCACAGGAAACACAGGGGGCGGGGAGACCCAGTACTTC. Full variable domain (rest looked up from reference TRBV7-2 and TRBJ2-5): GAGVSQSPSNKVTEKGKDVELRCDPISGHTALYWYRQSLGQGLEFLIYFQGNSAPDKSGLPSDRFSAERTGGSVSTLTIQRTQQEDSAVYLCASTGNTGGGETQYFGPGTRLLVL.

The chain recombines TRBV10-1 with TRBJ1-2, with D unresolved. The germline V gene encodes CDR1 WNHNN and CDR2 SYGVQD (reference sequence). The CDR3 has 12 residues. V lost 3 bases and J lost 8, with 10 bases in between. CDR3 region: CASSDSGKGYTF. The CDR3 nucleotides read TGCGCCAGCAGTGACTCCGGGAAGGGCTACACCTTC.

This chain joins TRBV10-3 and TRBJ1-4; D is unclear. CDR3 length equals 14 residues. Germline CDR1 and CDR2: ENHRY and SYGVKD. The ends were cut back, 8 bases at V and 7 bases at J, with 17 bases in the middle. The CDR3 here is CAISSSVTSEKLFF. The CDR3 DNA sequence: TGTGCCATCTCGTCATCGGTAACGTCTGAAAAACTGTTTTTT.

CDR3 sequence: CASSGTTSGGLYTQYF. Here the CDR3 DNA reads TGTGCCAGCAGCGGGACGACTAGCGGGGGGTTGTATACGCAGTATTTT. V usage is TRBV11-2 and J usage is TRBJ2-3; 13 bases fit TRBD2. V was pared by 5 bases and J by 7 bases, with 9 bases of the junction left unmatched. Germline V gene lookup returns CDR1 SGHAT and CDR2 FQNNGV. CDR3 length: 16 residues.

This chain links TRBV5-5 with TRBJ1-5; 7 bases line up with TRBD1. Unmatched junction bases numbered 3, after V lost 4 bases and J lost 5 bases. From germline, CDR1 is SGHKS and CDR2 YYEKEE (reference sequence). This CDR3 has 13 amino acids. CDR3 sequence (DNA): TGTGCCAGCAGCCCTCAGGGGGATCAGCCCCAGCATTTT. Its translation is CASSPQGDQPQHF.

This clone is medium-sized (0.01 to 0.1%). The V gene is TRBV6-1, the J gene TRBJ1-4; a possible D gene is TRBD1 (6 bases). V lost 6 bases and J 4 bases, leaving 6 bases between the germline ends. CDR3 length equals 12 residues. Germline loops: CDR1 MNHNS, CDR2 SASEGT. The CDR3 is CASRGGNEKLFF. Here the CDR3 DNA reads TGTGCCAGCAGAGGGGGTAATGAAAAACTGTTTTTT.

This sequence joins TRBV7-9 and TRBJ1-6; 7 bases are shared with TRBD1. The CDR3 covers 16 residues. Trimming at V came to 4 bases and at J to 0 bases, leaving 3 bases not matched to a gene. The germline V gene encodes CDR1 SEHNR and CDR2 FQNEAQ (reference sequence). CDR3 amino acids: CASSWGTASYNSPLHF. CDR3 in DNA: TGTGCCAGCAGCTGGGGGACAGCCTCCTATAATTCACCCCTCCACTTT.

This clone was counted between two and nine times. This rearrangement joins TRBV30 to TRBJ1-2, with D possibly TRBD1 on 6 matching bases. Looked up from germline, CDR1 is GTSNPN and CDR2 is SVGIG (reference sequence). The CDR3 has 15 amino acids. V shed 3 bases and J shed 2 bases, with 16 bases lying between them. The DNA of the CDR3 is TGTGCCTGGAGGGATAGGCACAGGGTGAACTATGGCTACACCTTC. Its protein is CAWRDRHRVNYGYTF.

This clone occurred once. This chain links TRBV7-2 with TRBJ2-7; no reliable D call. CDR1 SGHTA and CDR2 FQGNSA come from the germline V gene. V was pared by 5 bases and J by 6 bases, with 17 bases between. The CDR3 spans 14 residues. CDR3 nucleotides: TGTGCCAGCAGCCCCGTAGTCCTAATCTCCGAGCAGTACTTC. Its translation: CASSPVVLISEQYF.

The gene calls are TRBV6-5 and TRBJ2-5, with D hard to call. The assigned J gene may be wrong: the sequence end matches TRBJ2-7 better. The CDR3 totals 13 residues. Germline V CDR1 and CDR2: MNHEY, SVGAGI. The CDR3 loop reads CASSSPLSYEQYF. CDR3 bases: TGTGCCAGCAGTTCACCACTCTCCTACGAGCAGTACTTC.

This sequence joins TRBV11-2 and TRBJ1-4; 12 bases line up with TRBD1. Trimming cost V 3 bases and J 8 bases; bases outside gene matches: 4. Germline V lookup: CDR1 SGHAT, CDR2 FQNNGV. The CDR3 spans 15 residues. The CDR3 region has the DNA TGTGCCAGCAGCTTTGGGACAGGGGGCCACGAAAAACTGTTTTTT. Translating gives CASSFGTGGHEKLFF.

The chain is built from TRBV18 and TRBJ1-1, with a possible D match to TRBD1 (5 bases). CDR1 KGHSH and CDR2 LQKENI come from the germline V gene. The CDR3 spans 13 residues. The V end lost 4 bases, the J end lost 0 bases, and 6 bases lay between the germline ends. This CDR3 is CASSQGLNTEAFF. Here the CDR3 DNA reads TGTGCCAGCTCACAGGGGTTGAACACTGAAGCTTTCTTT.

V gene TRBV5-1 combines with J gene TRBJ2-7, with a possible D match to TRBD1 (5 bases). CDR1 is SGHRS, CDR2 YFSETQ, per germline. The length of the CDR3 is 14 residues. Trimming removed 0 bases from V and 1 base from J, with 8 bases in between. CDR3 amino acids: CASSLEAGSYEQYF. DNA for the CDR3: TGCGCCAGCAGCTTGGAGGCAGGGTCCTACGAGCAGTACTTC. The full variable domain, its missing parts supplied by reference TRBV5-1 and TRBJ2-7, is KAGVTQTPRYLIKTRGQQVTLSCSPISGHRSVSWYQQTPGQGLQFLFEYFSETQRNKGNFPGRFSGRQFSNSRSEMNVSTLELGDSALYLCASSLEAGSYEQYFGPGTRLTVT.

J is TRBJ2-7 and V is TRBV10-3, with 10 nucleotides matching TRBD2. The CDR3 consists of 16 residues. Germline V gene sequence: CDR1 ENHRY, CDR2 SYGVKD. V dropped 0 bases and J dropped 10; count of bases not matched to a gene: 12. CDR3 in amino acids: CAISESFLAGVLQQYF. The CDR3 DNA is TGTGCCATCAGTGAGTCGTTTCTAGCGGGAGTTCTACAACAGTACTTC.

This clone was counted only a few times. CDR3: CASSFLTGGADSPLHF. The CDR3 region has the DNA TGCGCCAGCAGCTTTTTGACAGGGGGCGCCGATTCACCCCTCCACTTT. The genes are TRBV5-1 and TRBJ1-6; 10 nucleotides agree with TRBD1. This CDR3 region has 16 residues. Germline V lookup: CDR1 SGHRS, CDR2 YFSETQ. Trimming took 2 bases from V and 8 from J; bases not matched to a gene: 7.

The chain uses TRBV2 and TRBJ1-2, with 7 bases matching TRBD1. In germline, CDR1 is SNHLY, CDR2 FYNNEI. The ends lost 7 bases at V and 6 bases at J; junction bases unmatched: 2. This CDR3 region has 11 residues. DNA for the CDR3: TGTGCCAGCAACAGGGGAGATGGCTACACCTTC. This translates into CASNRGDGYTF.

Regarding this clone: At one boundary the junction diverges from the germline segment, which might be a read error. CDR3 residues: CASRYWTDEHYEQYF. Here the CDR3 DNA reads TGTGCCAGCAGGTACTGGACAGACGAGCACTACGAGCAGTACTTC. The V gene is TRBV6-5, the J gene TRBJ2-7, with D perhaps matching TRBD1 (6 bases). Germline values: CDR1 MNHEY, CDR2 SVGAGI. The CDR3 spans 15 residues.

This clone was counted a few times. The V and J genes are TRBV28 and TRBJ2-3, with a tentative D call TRBD1 (6 bases). The germline V and J ends were trimmed by 2 bases and 6 bases, with 18 bases remaining between them. The CDR3 is 16 amino acids. In germline, CDR1 is MDHEN, CDR2 SYDVKM. The CDR3: CASSLVLGAGLDTQYF. The CDR3 region has the DNA TGTGCCAGCAGTTTAGTATTGGGGGCCGGGTTGGATACGCAGTATTTT.

The genes are TRBV5-4 and TRBJ1-2; no clear D gene. Germline CDR1 reads SGHNT; CDR2 reads YYREEE (reference sequence). The V end was cut by 2 bases, the J end by 6 bases, with 11 bases between. The CDR3 has 13 residues. The CDR3 protein is CASSFSLVDGYTF. The CDR3 nucleotides are TGTGCCAGCAGCTTTAGTTTGGTGGATGGCTACACCTTC.

The chain is built from TRBV4-3 and TRBJ1-2; TRBD1 aligns across 10 bases. Germline V gene sequence: CDR1 LGHNA, CDR2 YSLEER. V trimming: 5 bases; J trimming: 8 bases; junction bases outside the gene matches: 17. The CDR3 has 17 amino acids. The CDR3 region has the DNA TGCGCCAGCAGCGTTGGTGGTAGGGGACAGGGGAGTCGCGGCTACACCTTC. Amino acids: CASSVGGRGQGSRGYTF.

The CDR3 loop is CASSVRQDSYEQYF. CDR3 bases: TGTGCCAGCAGCGTTCGACAGGACTCCTACGAGCAGTACTTC. This rearrangement joins TRBV9 to TRBJ2-7; D may be TRBD1 (6 bases). CDR1 is SGDLS, CDR2 YYNGEE, per germline. The CDR3 loop spans 14 amino acids. V was cut by 2 bases and J by 0 bases, with 9 bases left in between. The full variable domain, with the rest looked up from reference TRBV9 and TRBJ2-7, is DSGVTQTPKHLITATGQRVTLRCSPRSGDLSVYWYQQSLDQGLQFLIQYYNGEERAKGNILERFSAQQFPDLHSELNLSSLELGDSALYFCASSVRQDSYEQYFGPGTRLTVT.

V usage is TRBV5-1 and J usage is TRBJ2-1; the D gene is possibly TRBD2 (5 bases). Germline CDR1 SGHRS, CDR2 YFSETQ. The CDR3 extends over 16 amino acids. Trimming removed 0 bases at V and 2 bases at J, with 12 bases between. CDR3 sequence reads: CASSLAGGVAYNEQFF. The CDR3 bases are TGCGCCAGCAGCTTGGCCGGAGGCGTCGCCTACAATGAGCAGTTCTTC.